This T cell receptor beta chain was retrieved from a study of beta chain features in type 1 diabetes. Study context: Patients looked much like healthy donors when it came to age, gender and cell yields. Sorted cell examination encompassed roughly 98,000,000 cells across all samples.

Notes on this clone: No antigen is known for it.

CDR3 length: 12 amino acids. Trimming pared 2 bases from V and 5 bases from J, leaving 6 bases between. Germline CDR1 is LNHDA and CDR2 is SQIVND (reference sequence). It was via CD45RO/CCR7/CD25/CD127/CD95/CD27 that CD4+ naive, central memory, regulatory and stem cell-like memory cells were sorted. What was sequenced were expressed TCRB transcripts, since all of the isolated RNA had been reverse transcribed. The data were produced by immunoSEQ multiplex PCR, yet TCRdb's version contains in-frame clones alone and is incomplete. Of about 140,000 clones in the sample, about a tenth were seen once. Regarding the study as a whole: More deletions and fewer insertions at VDJ junctions were seen in type 1 diabetes patients.

The rearrangement uses TRBV19 and TRBJ1-1; D is unresolved. Sample: central memory CD4+ T cells from blood. This receptor was obtained from a woman aged 40 to 50 in good health. CDR3 protein: CASSIRGTEAFF. CDR3 sequence (DNA): TGTGCCAGTAGTATACGAGGGACTGAAGCTTTCTTT.